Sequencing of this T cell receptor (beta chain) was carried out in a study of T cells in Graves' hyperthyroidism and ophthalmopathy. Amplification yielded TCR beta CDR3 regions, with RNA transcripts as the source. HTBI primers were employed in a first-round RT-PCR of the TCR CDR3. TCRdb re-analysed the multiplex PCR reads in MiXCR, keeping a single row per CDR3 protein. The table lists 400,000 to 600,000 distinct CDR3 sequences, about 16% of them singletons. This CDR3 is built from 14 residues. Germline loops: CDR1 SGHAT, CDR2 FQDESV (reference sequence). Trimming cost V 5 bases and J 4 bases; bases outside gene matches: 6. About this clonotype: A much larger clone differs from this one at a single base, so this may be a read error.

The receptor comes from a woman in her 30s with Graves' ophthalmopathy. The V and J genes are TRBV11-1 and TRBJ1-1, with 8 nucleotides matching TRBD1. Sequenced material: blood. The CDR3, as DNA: TGTGCCAGCAGCGCGGGACAGGTAGGCACTGAAGCTTTCTTT. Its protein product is CASSAGQVGTEAFF. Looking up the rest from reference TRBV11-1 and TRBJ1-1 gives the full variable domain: EAEVAQSPRYKITEKSQAVAFWCDPISGHATLYWYRQILGQGPELLVQFQDESVVDDSQLPKDRFSAERLKGVDSTLKIQPAELGDSAMYLCASSAGQVGTEAFFGQGTRLTVV.